Below are 28 T cell receptor beta chains sequenced from a single sample in a study of T-cell reconstitution after alpha-beta-depleted transplantation in children. During its preparation, the TCRbeta library received unique molecular identifiers. MiXCR, run by TCRdb on the PCR reads, gives a single entry per CDR3 protein. The sample includes hundreds of thousands of distinct CDR3 sequences, around 15% of them seen just once. The source was PBMCs, mostly from graft donor cells, collected 360 days after TCRalphabeta/CD19-depleted stem cell transplant. These receptors originate from a boy younger than two who had a stem cell transplant for Wiskott-Aldrich syndrome, so the T cells may come from the graft donor.

Concerning this clonotype itself: The junction does not match germline at one end; this may be a read error. The CDR3 protein is CACSRLAGGSGSYNEQFF. CDR3 coding DNA: TGTGCCTGCAGCCGACTAGCGGGAGGGAGTGGATCCTACAATGAGCAGTTCTTC. The chain links TRBV3-1 to TRBJ2-1; 14 bases match TRBD2. The length of the CDR3 is 18 residues. Germline V gene lookup returns CDR1 LGHDT and CDR2 YNNKEL (reference sequence).

Only a few counts were recorded for this clonotype. V and J are TRBV7-9 and TRBJ1-5; no definite D call. With 1 base removed from V and 9 bases from J, the gap between germline ends came to 16 bases. From germline, CDR1 is SEHNR and CDR2 FQNEAQ (reference sequence). The CDR3 totals 15 residues. The CDR3 reads CASSLEASGVTPQHF. CDR3 coding DNA: TGTGCCAGCAGCTTAGAGGCCAGCGGAGTGACGCCCCAGCATTTT.

This clonotype was counted between two and nine times. This chain uses TRBV9 with TRBJ2-1, with 9 bases fitting TRBD2. Unmatched junction bases numbered 8, after V lost 0 bases and J lost 10 bases. CDR3 length: 15 residues. The germline V gene encodes CDR1 SGDLS and CDR2 YYNGEE. CDR3 bases: TGTGCCAGCAGCGTAGCTGGGATAGCGGGAGACGAGCAGTTCTTC. Protein: CASSVAGIAGDEQFF.

This clonotype turned up a few times. The chain joins TRBV12-3 or TRBV12-4 to TRBJ2-7; 7 nucleotides line up with TRBD1. V shed 7 bases and J 3 bases; nucleotides not matched to a gene: 9. This CDR3 comprises 14 residues. CDR3 sequence reads: CASNRGLGGYEQYF. As DNA, the CDR3 is TGTGCCAGCAATAGGGGGCTCGGTGGCTACGAGCAGTACTTC.

This clonotype was seen a handful of times. This chain connects TRBV20-1 to TRBJ2-1, with 8 bases matching TRBD2. The V gene's germline CDR1 is DFQATT and CDR2 SNEGSKA (reference sequence). The CDR3 has 14 amino acids. CDR3 bases: TGCTCAAGTCCCGGGACTAGTGCCTACAATGAGCAGTTCTTC. Its protein product is CSSPGTSAYNEQFF.

In this sample, this clonotype turned up a few times. This chain joins TRBV5-1 and TRBJ2-5; TRBD1 is a possible D gene (6 bases). The length of the CDR3 is 13 residues. Germline-derived CDR1 and CDR2 are SGHRS and YFSETQ. V lost 4 bases, J lost 4 bases, and 11 bases lay in between. The CDR3 DNA follows: TGCGCCAGCAGCCCGAACAGGGCAGAGACCCAGTACTTC. Translating it yields CASSPNRAETQYF.

This rearrangement joins TRBV3-1 to TRBJ2-5; 10 bases match TRBD2. Germline lookup yields CDR1 LGHDT and CDR2 YNNKEL (reference sequence). V shed 2 bases and J 5 bases; nucleotides not matched to a gene: 2. The CDR3 contains 14 residues. The chain's CDR3 is CASSQSGGGETQYF. The DNA for the CDR3 is TGTGCCAGCAGCCAAAGCGGGGGGGGGGAGACCCAGTACTTC.

The CDR3 DNA reads TGCAGTGCTCTTAGCAAGCGGAAAAAAAACATTCAGTACTTC. Encoded protein: CSALSKRKKNIQYF. This rearrangement joins TRBV20-1 to TRBJ2-4; TRBD2 is a possible D gene (5 bases). Germline lookup yields CDR1 DFQATT and CDR2 SNEGSKA (reference sequence). The V end lost 5 bases, the J end lost 4 bases, and 15 bases lay between the germline ends. The CDR3 is 14 amino acids.

The chain joins TRBV12-3 or TRBV12-4 to TRBJ1-1, with D possibly matching TRBD1 (5 bases). V gave up 3 bases and J gave up 6 bases, with 11 bases separating them. The CDR3 extends over 13 amino acids. In DNA, the CDR3 is TGTGCCAGCAGTTTGAGGGGCGCGTCTGAAGCTTTCTTT. Translation gives CASSLRGASEAFF.

The DNA of the CDR3 is TGTGCCAGCAGCTTAGGAGGGGCAGGGACCCAGTACTTC. This sequence encodes CASSLGGAGTQYF. This chain connects TRBV7-9 to TRBJ2-5; D is perhaps TRBD1 or TRBD2 (5 bases each). The germline CDR1 and CDR2 sequences are SEHNR and FQNEAQ (reference sequence). The length of the CDR3 is 13 residues. V lost 1 base and J 7 bases, leaving 10 bases between the germline ends.

V is TRBV7-8 and J is TRBJ2-5; D is perhaps TRBD1 (6 bases). Trimming removed 4 bases from V and 2 bases from J, with 14 bases in between. This CDR3 has 15 residues. Germline loops: CDR1 SGHVS, CDR2 FQNEAQ. CDR3: CASSSKRQVQETQYF. DNA for the CDR3: TGTGCCAGCAGCTCGAAGAGACAGGTGCAAGAGACCCAGTACTTC.

This clonotype counts as medium-sized. CDR3 in DNA: TGCAGTGCTAGTCCACAGAAGTGGGACAGCGAAGCACTGTTTTTT. This codes for CSASPQKWDSEALFF. The chain couples TRBV20-1 to TRBJ1-4; the match to TRBD1 covers 7 bases. With 3 bases clipped from V and 13 bases from J, the junction kept 17 bases outside the gene matches. This CDR3 has 15 amino acids. Germline V lookup: CDR1 DFQATT, CDR2 SNEGSKA (reference sequence).

This clonotype turned up a few times. The V call is TRBV11-2, the J call TRBJ2-4; D not resolved. This CDR3 is 13 amino acids long. The germline V gene encodes CDR1 SGHAT and CDR2 FQNNGV. V was shortened by 5 bases and J by 2 bases, with 7 bases between the two germline ends. CDR3 DNA: TGTGCCAGCAGCAGAGACACCAAAAACATTCAGTACTTC. Amino acids: CASSRDTKNIQYF.

The CDR3 sequence: CASRQTSGRAGLRNEQFF. The DNA of the CDR3 is TGTGCCAGCAGGCAGACTAGCGGGAGGGCCGGGTTGAGGAATGAGCAGTTCTTC. The chain employs TRBV27 and TRBJ2-1, with 14 positions matching TRBD2. The V segment lost 6 bases and the J segment 7 bases; nucleotides outside the gene matches: 14. Germline loops: CDR1 MNHEY, CDR2 SMNVEV (reference sequence). The CDR3 sequence is 18 residues long.

The chain combines TRBV29-1 with TRBJ2-5; D gene ambiguous. Germline V gene data show CDR1 as SQVTM and CDR2 as ANQGSEA. The CDR3 runs to 12 residues. Trimming pared 3 bases from V and 0 bases from J, leaving 5 bases between. CDR3 sequence (DNA): TGCAGCGTTGATCTCCACCAAGAGACCCAGTACTTC. It specifies CSVDLHQETQYF. The entire variable domain, with the rest obtained from reference TRBV29-1 and TRBJ2-5, is as follows: SAVISQKPSRDICQRGTSLTIQCQVDSQVTMMFWYRQQPGQSLTLIATANQGSEATYESGFVIDKFPISRPNLTFSTLTVSNMSPEDSSIYLCSVDLHQETQYFGPGTRLLVL.

This clonotype was seen a few times. This chain uses TRBV29-1 with TRBJ2-2; 7 nucleotides match TRBD2. The trim removed 2 bases at V and 7 bases at J, leaving 4 bases unmatched. This CDR3 is 13 amino acids long. The germline V gene encodes CDR1 SQVTM and CDR2 ANQGSEA. CDR3 coding DNA: TGCAGCGTTGAAAAGGCTAGCGGCGGGGAGCTGTTTTTT. Encoded protein: CSVEKASGGELFF.

This clonotype was counted only a few times. This rearrangement joins TRBV6-2 or TRBV6-3 to TRBJ2-1, with TRBD1 as a possible D gene (6 bases). CDR1 is MNHEY, CDR2 SVGEGT, per germline. Trimming took 1 base from V and 4 from J, leaving 14 bases between them. The length of the CDR3 is 16 residues. In DNA, the CDR3 is TGTGCCAGCAGTTACTGGAAGGGGACATCTTACAATGAGCAGTTCTTC. This translates into CASSYWKGTSYNEQFF.

The chain carries TRBV6-2 or TRBV6-3 and TRBJ2-1; D is undetermined. The CDR3 runs 12 residues. Germline V gene data show CDR1 as MNHEY and CDR2 as SVGEGT. V dropped 5 bases and J dropped 5 bases, with 7 bases sitting between them. Here the CDR3 DNA reads TGTGCCAGCAGTCATAGGGACAATGAGCAGTTCTTC. It codes for CASSHRDNEQFF.

The gene calls are TRBV29-1 and TRBJ2-1; TRBD1 aligns across 7 bases. With V trimmed by 6 bases and J by 4 bases, 12 bases remained unmatched. The V gene's germline CDR1 is SQVTM and CDR2 ANQGSEA. This CDR3 spans 15 amino acids. The CDR3 DNA is TGCAGCGTAACACAGGTCACAGGGGTTTACAATGAGCAGTTCTTC. Its translation is CSVTQVTGVYNEQFF.

This clonotype was seen only a few times. The V call is TRBV12-3 or TRBV12-4, the J call TRBJ2-1; 8 nucleotides agree with TRBD2. The CDR3 contains 15 residues. J was trimmed by 6 bases and V by 6 bases; bases with no gene match: 10. CDR3 amino acids: CASRTQRGPLNEQFF. DNA for the CDR3: TGTGCCAGCAGGACACAGCGGGGGCCCCTCAATGAGCAGTTCTTC.

A few counts support this clonotype. The DNA of the CDR3 is TGCAGCGTTGAGGGTCGGCCCCGGGGTACCCAGTACTTC. Amino acid sequence: CSVEGRPRGTQYF. The rearrangement links TRBV29-1 to TRBJ2-5, with a weak D call TRBD2 (5 bases). Per the germline V gene, CDR1 is SQVTM and CDR2 is ANQGSEA. The ends were cut back, 3 bases at V and 8 bases at J, with 16 bases in the middle. The CDR3 extends over 13 amino acids.

This clonotype was detected only a few times. The chain employs TRBV21-1 and TRBJ2-1; the table calls TRBD2, which could not be checked here. TRBV21-1 is a documented pseudogene. The CDR3 has 17 residues. CDR3 DNA sequence: TGTGCCAGCAGATTAATTGGGACTAGCGGGGGGGCCTGGGAGCAGTTCTTC. It codes for CASRLIGTSGGAWEQFF.

The chain joins TRBV18 to TRBJ2-3; 7 bases are a match to TRBD2. The J segment lost 2 bases and the V segment lost 3 bases, leaving 8 bases of the junction unmatched. Germline assignment: CDR1 KGHSH and CDR2 LQKENI. The CDR3 runs to 16 residues. The CDR3 loop reads CASSPLADQFTDTQYF. The CDR3 DNA reads TGTGCCAGCTCACCCCTAGCGGATCAGTTCACAGATACGCAGTATTTT.

The sample holds many counts of this clonotype. This chain uses TRBV5-1 with TRBJ2-7, with D unclear. CDR3 size: 13 residues. Trimming took off 4 bases at V and 6 bases at J, with 14 bases between the two ends. Germline assignment: CDR1 SGHRS and CDR2 YFSETQ. This chain's CDR3 is CASSPYVNREQYF. DNA of the CDR3: TGCGCCAGCAGCCCGTATGTAAATCGCGAGCAGTACTTC. Looking up the rest from reference TRBV5-1 and TRBJ2-7 gives the full variable domain: KAGVTQTPRYLIKTRGQQVTLSCSPISGHRSVSWYQQTPGQGLQFLFEYFSETQRNKGNFPGRFSGRQFSNSRSEMNVSTLELGDSALYLCASSPYVNREQYFGPGTRLTVT.

The chain recombines TRBV7-2 with TRBJ1-6; 9 positions match TRBD1. Germline V lookup: CDR1 SGHTA, CDR2 FQGNSA. The V and J ends lost 4 bases and 10 bases, in that order; junction bases with no gene match: 11. CDR3 length: 16 residues. The CDR3 here is CASSSARDRAQSPLHF. The DNA for the CDR3 is TGTGCCAGCAGCTCTGCCCGGGACAGGGCGCAATCACCCCTCCACTTT.

This sequence joins TRBV10-3 and TRBJ2-2; 8 bases agree with TRBD2. Germline values: CDR1 ENHRY, CDR2 SYGVKD. With 10 bases clipped from V and 0 bases from J, the junction kept 1 base outside the gene matches. CDR3 length equals 13 residues. The CDR3 coding sequence is TGTGCCACACTAGCGGCGAACACCGGGGAGCTGTTTTTT. It codes for CATLAANTGELFF.

This clonotype was counted between two and nine times. V is TRBV7-9 and J is TRBJ2-7, with D uncertain. Trimming took off 5 bases at V and 6 bases at J, with 11 bases between the two ends. Germline V CDR1 and CDR2: SEHNR, FQNEAQ (reference sequence). The CDR3 has 12 amino acids. The CDR3 DNA reads as TGTGCCAGCAGCCAACGCCCGGGCGAGCAGTACTTC. It is translated as CASSQRPGEQYF.

The chain joins TRBV5-8 to TRBJ2-1; the match to TRBD2 covers 10 bases. Trimming took 4 bases from V and 6 from J; bases not matched to a gene: 10. CDR1 SGHTS and CDR2 YDEGEE come from the germline V gene. The CDR3 has 16 amino acids. CDR3 amino acids: CASSARLAGDPNEQFF. The CDR3 DNA follows: TGTGCCAGCAGCGCTCGTCTAGCGGGGGACCCCAATGAGCAGTTCTTC.